This T cell receptor (beta chain) was profiled in a study of blood T cell repertoires in COVID-19. Overall study: Samples representing acute and convalescent COVID-19 were sourced from the United States, Italy and Spain. PBMCs, B-cell-depleted T cells, or T cells were the source of the cDNA or gDNA that made up the material.

Germline CDR1 is MNHEY and CDR2 is SMNVEV (reference sequence). Deletions cut 8 bases from V and 14 bases from J, with 21 bases between. The CDR3 has 13 residues. It was during active infection that Seattle patients were enrolled and then longitudinally followed. Per the authors' pipeline: Amplification from reference gene primers served as the basis for estimated nucleated cell counts. Assay used: immunoSEQ multiplex PCR; TCRdb lists only in-frame clones, some missing. V, J and clone size were drawn from that table, and D and trimming were deduced from the DNA. Of 200,000 or so clones detected, more than 70% appear once; the ten largest clones hold 18%.

The receptor's source is a person aged 65 to 85 with COVID-19, enrolled during active disease. This chain uses TRBV27 with TRBJ1-4; D gene uncertain. Sequencing was carried out using peripheral blood. The CDR3 loop is CASGLRGTPSLFF. Written as DNA, the CDR3 is TGTGCCAGCGGCCTGAGAGGCACCCCCAGCCTGTTTTTT. The full variable domain, in which reference TRBV27 and TRBJ1-4 provide the parts outside the CDR3, is EAQVTQNPRYLITVTGKKLTVTCSQNMNHEYMSWYRQDPGLGLRQIYYSMNVEVTDKGDVPEGYKVSRKEKRNFPLILESPSPNQTSLYFCASGLRGTPSLFFGSGTQLSVL.